This passage covers 31 T cell receptor beta chains from one sample sequenced in a study of monozygotic twins with inflammatory bowel disease. TCRdb processed the 5' RACE reads again and assigns one entry to each CDR3 protein, with no DNA. Its listing shows more than 95,000 distinct CDR3 sequences. The sequencing input was blood. Receptors originate from a human donor with ulcerative colitis or Crohn's disease, or a healthy co-twin of an affected twin (not recorded which).

The CDR3 loop is CASRQGGELFF. J is TRBJ2-2 and V is TRBV12-3 or TRBV12-4; lacking DNA, the TRBD1 call made by TCRdb goes unchecked. The CDR3 consists of 11 residues.

The chain combines TRBV7-2 with TRBJ2-7; the D call of TRBD1 rests on TCRdb alone, since no DNA is present to check it. Germline V gives CDR1 SGHTA, CDR2 FQGNSA. The CDR3 totals 15 residues. The CDR3 sequence: CASSLFVVTGHEQYF.

The rearrangement joins TRBV2 to TRBJ1-2. In germline, CDR1 is SNHLY, CDR2 FYNNEI. The CDR3 totals 14 residues. The CDR3 is CASTSLGEDYGYTF.

The genes are TRBV29-1 and TRBJ1-2; checking the TCRdb D call of TRBD1 is not possible without DNA. Germline CDR1 is SQVTM and CDR2 is ANQGSEA. CDR3 length equals 13 residues. CDR3 sequence reads: CSVGFRGGYGYTF.

J is TRBJ2-7 and V is TRBV15; TCRdb returns TRBD2, unconfirmable since there is no DNA. The germline gives CDR1 LNHNV, CDR2 YYDKDF (reference sequence). The CDR3 covers 14 residues. The CDR3 loop reads CATSRGEGSYEQYF.

The V call is TRBV30, the J call TRBJ1-5; lacking DNA, the TRBD1 call made by TCRdb goes unchecked. The CDR3 has 15 residues. Germline V gene lookup returns CDR1 GTSNPN and CDR2 SVGIG (reference sequence). The chain's CDR3 is CAWSRGLGTIQPQHF.

V usage is TRBV7-9 and J usage is TRBJ1-3. In germline, CDR1 is SEHNR, CDR2 FQNEAQ (reference sequence). There are 16 residues in the CDR3. The CDR3 is CASSLLGQSSGNTIYF.

The V gene is TRBV3-1, the J gene TRBJ2-4; TCRdb reports TRBD1, a call that lacks DNA to check it against. Germline CDR1 LGHDT, CDR2 YNNKEL (reference sequence). The CDR3 runs 16 residues. Here the CDR3 reads CTSSSRGGPAKNMQYF.

The V call is TRBV3-1, the J call TRBJ2-7; absent DNA, TCRdb's TRBD1 call cannot be checked. The V gene's germline CDR1 is LGHDT and CDR2 YNNKEL (reference sequence). This CDR3 comprises 16 residues. CDR3 amino acids: CASSRGRRNGGYEQYF.

The rearrangement links TRBV15 to TRBJ2-7. The germline CDR1 and CDR2 sequences are LNHNV and YYDKDF (reference sequence). CDR3 length: 14 residues. This CDR3 reads CATSISRSSYEQYF.

This sequence joins TRBV10-3 and TRBJ2-7. The CDR3 runs to 15 residues. Germline CDR1 is ENHRY and CDR2 is SYGVKD. The CDR3 loop reads CAISELETVSYEQYF.

The genes are TRBV7-9 and TRBJ1-2. The germline gives CDR1 SEHNR, CDR2 FQNEAQ (reference sequence). The CDR3 runs to 16 residues. CDR3 region: CASSPIIGGGDYGYTF.

The chain uses TRBV12-3 or TRBV12-4 and TRBJ1-1. The CDR3 has 13 amino acids. The CDR3 loop reads CASSVGVGTEAFF.

J is TRBJ2-2 and V is TRBV12-3 or TRBV12-4. This CDR3 is 12 amino acids long. CDR3 region: CASRQDTGELFF.

The chain combines TRBV9 with TRBJ2-7; the D gene TCRdb calls, TRBD2, cannot be checked with no DNA. The CDR3 is made up of 15 amino acids. Germline-derived CDR1 and CDR2 are SGDLS and YYNGEE. CDR3 amino acids: CASTATSGRSSEQYF.

The J gene is TRBJ2-1, the V gene TRBV3-1. The CDR3 runs 14 residues. Germline CDR1 is LGHDT and CDR2 is YNNKEL (reference sequence). CDR3 sequence reads: CASSQDGRLNEQFF.

The rearrangement links TRBV7-2 to TRBJ2-7. The CDR3 consists of 15 residues. CDR1 and CDR2 (germline): SGHTA, FQGNSA. CDR3 residues: CASSLAGPSSYEQYF.

The chain joins TRBV9 to TRBJ2-7; TCRdb gives TRBD2 as the D gene, but with no DNA this cannot be confirmed. Germline loops: CDR1 SGDLS, CDR2 YYNGEE. The CDR3 covers 14 residues. The CDR3 sequence: CASSVEAATYEQYF.

V is TRBV7-8 and J is TRBJ1-6; TCRdb indicates TRBD1, and absent DNA this call remains unverified. CDR3 length equals 14 residues. From germline, CDR1 is SGHVS and CDR2 FQNEAQ. The CDR3: CASSSGTANSPLHF. Variable domain in full (rest from reference TRBV7-8 and TRBJ1-6): GAGVSQSPRYKVAKRGQDVALRCDPISGHVSLFWYQQALGQGPEFLTYFQNEAQLDKSGLPSDRFFAERPEGSVSTLKIQRTQQEDSAVYLCASSSGTANSPLHFGNGTRLTVT.

J is TRBJ2-3 and V is TRBV5-1; TCRdb outputs TRBD1, but without DNA this stays unchecked. Germline assignment: CDR1 SGHRS and CDR2 YFSETQ. This CDR3 comprises 15 residues. The CDR3 sequence: CASSSSDRITDTQYF.

CDR3: CASSAGLGNTIYF. This chain joins TRBV27 and TRBJ1-3. CDR1 MNHEY and CDR2 SMNVEV come from the germline V gene (reference sequence). The CDR3 loop spans 13 amino acids.

The chain carries TRBV20-1 and TRBJ1-1. This CDR3 has 16 amino acids. Germline CDR1 is DFQATT and CDR2 is SNEGSKA (reference sequence). The CDR3 sequence: CSARVQEGLMNTEAFF.

The CDR3 reads CASSLARVTQYF. The rearrangement links TRBV7-8 to TRBJ2-7. There are 12 residues in the CDR3. The germline V gene has CDR1 SGHVS and CDR2 FQNEAQ.

The chain is built from TRBV9 and TRBJ2-1. This CDR3 has 15 residues. Germline V gene lookup returns CDR1 SGDLS and CDR2 YYNGEE. The CDR3 sequence: CASSGAWSSYNEQFF.

The rearrangement joins TRBV7-8 to TRBJ2-5; checking the TCRdb D call of TRBD2 is not possible without DNA. Germline values: CDR1 SGHVS, CDR2 FQNEAQ. This CDR3 has 12 residues. Here the CDR3 reads CASGGGGETQYF.

This chain uses TRBV15 with TRBJ2-4. CDR1 and CDR2 (germline): LNHNV, YYDKDF (reference sequence). CDR3 length: 13 residues. The CDR3 sequence is CATSELAKNIQYF.

The rearrangement links TRBV7-8 to TRBJ2-7; TCRdb gives TRBD1 as the D gene, but with no DNA this cannot be confirmed. In germline, CDR1 is SGHVS, CDR2 FQNEAQ. The CDR3 contains 15 residues. CDR3 protein: CASSLYTGGASGQYF.

This chain links TRBV7-2 with TRBJ2-2; TCRdb outputs TRBD2, but without DNA this stays unchecked. This CDR3 is built from 13 residues. From germline, CDR1 is SGHTA and CDR2 FQGNSA. CDR3 protein: CASSLRRVGELFF.

The V call is TRBV7-2, the J call TRBJ2-5; TCRdb's assignment of TRBD1 cannot be checked, as there is no DNA. The CDR3 loop spans 16 amino acids. CDR1 SGHTA and CDR2 FQGNSA come from the germline V gene. The CDR3 is CASSLGSGGGQETQYF.

This chain joins TRBV7-2 and TRBJ2-7. CDR3 length equals 12 residues. Germline CDR1 SGHTA, CDR2 FQGNSA. This CDR3 reads CASSYISYEQYF.

The chain is built from TRBV12-3 or TRBV12-4 and TRBJ2-5. The CDR3 has 11 residues. CDR3 region: CASSLAGTQYF.